Sequencing of this T cell receptor (beta chain) was carried out in a study of T cell repertoires in cytomegalovirus infection. As for the study in general: As its CMV epitopes, the study selected recently identified HLA-C-restricted and well-studied HLA-B-restricted targets. Both a matching HLA type and CMV infection were indicated by public TCR beta signatures.

TCRdb fed the reads into MiXCR, producing one record per CDR3 protein. Here the sample spans approximately 730,000 distinct CDR3 sequences, roughly 30% being singletons. This clonotype turned up a few times. Its specificity is not known. Notes on the study in general: People with CMV and the relevant HLA were identified by cumulative public TCR beta family frequency. Within the response measured ex vivo, HLA-C-restricted CMV-specific TCR beta clonotypes were dominant.

This TCR was sampled from a human donor in good health (CMV status not recorded). Some clones in this sample may be carry-over from other donors' samples. The starting material was cultured PBMCs, obtained from culture after CMV antigen stimulation.

CDR3 DNA: TGTGCCAGCAGCCGAGGGACCCTTGAAGCTTTCTTT. Translation: CASSRGTLEAFF. The chain has TRBV7-9 and TRBJ1-1; possibly TRBD1 for D (5 bases). The germline gives CDR1 SEHNR, CDR2 FQNEAQ (reference sequence). The V end lost 5 bases, the J end lost 7 bases, and 11 bases lay between the germline ends. The CDR3 sequence is 12 residues long.